One TCR beta chain is described in this entry. The sample belongs to a study of blood T cell repertoires in COVID-19. Data came from immunoSEQ multiplex PCR; TCRdb stores just in-frame clones and leaves some out. The repertoire holds fewer than 400,000 clones, with roughly 85% as singletons. Germline values: CDR1 SGHAT, CDR2 FQNNGV. After removal of 3 bases from V and 4 bases from J, the junction contained 13 bases not matched to a gene. This CDR3 comprises 17 residues. Material: PBMCs or T cells enriched from blood (not recorded which). The receptor's source is a man aged 25-40 years who had recovered from COVID-19. The chain employs TRBV11-2 and TRBJ1-1; 8 positions agree with TRBD1. The CDR3 region is CASSFSGGAVMSTEAFF. In DNA form, the CDR3 reads TGTGCCAGCAGCTTTTCAGGGGGCGCGGTAATGAGCACTGAAGCTTTCTTT.